The rows below give T cell receptor beta chains drawn from one sample of a study of regulatory T cells in long-lasting Graves disease. Via MiXCR, TCRdb re-called the multiplex PCR reads, giving one row per CDR3 protein. This table holds approximately 250,000 distinct CDR3 sequences, roughly 18% found once. The sample consisted of peripheral blood mononuclear cells (PBMCs), taken at new diagnosis, from a patient treated with antithyroid drugs. These receptors were obtained from a female donor with Graves disease. Both conserved end residues are trimmed from each CDR3. Each record gives: CDR3 protein, V gene, J gene, CDR3 length, clone size. Not all rows give a size; the values are once, few, many and, for expanded clones, a class.

CDR3 protein: ASSAGLAGVIDEQY
V gene: TRBV9
J gene: TRBJ2-7
CDR3 length: 14
clone size: NA

CDR3 protein: ASSSQKPGELF
V gene: TRBV11-2
J gene: TRBJ2-2
CDR3 length: 11
clone size: NA

CDR3 protein: ASSDLGLAREETQY
V gene: TRBV2
J gene: TRBJ2-5
CDR3 length: 14
clone size: NA

CDR3 protein: ASSPLAANTYEQY
V gene: TRBV6-2/TRBV6-3
J gene: TRBJ2-7
CDR3 length: 13
clone size: many

CDR3 protein: ASSVRTSIADTQY
V gene: TRBV12-3/TRBV12-4
J gene: TRBJ2-3
CDR3 length: 13
clone size: many

CDR3 protein: ASTLGEQETQY
V gene: TRBV6-2/TRBV6-3
J gene: TRBJ2-5
CDR3 length: 11
clone size: many

CDR3 protein: ARGGGVTEAF
V gene: TRBV30
J gene: TRBJ1-1
CDR3 length: 10
clone size: NA

CDR3 protein: ASSPVLNTEAF
V gene: TRBV12-3/TRBV12-4
J gene: TRBJ1-1
CDR3 length: 11
clone size: many

CDR3 protein: SATPGTSGYEQY
V gene: TRBV20-1
J gene: TRBJ2-7
CDR3 length: 12
clone size: NA

CDR3 protein: VSSRTGNAEAF
V gene: TRBV7-2
J gene: TRBJ1-1
CDR3 length: 11
clone size: NA

CDR3 protein: SVEGQTDYSYNEQF
V gene: TRBV29-1
J gene: TRBJ2-1
CDR3 length: 14
clone size: few

CDR3 protein: ASSLLSGSSYNEQF
V gene: TRBV11-2
J gene: TRBJ2-1
CDR3 length: 14
clone size: many

CDR3 protein: ASSLDGGFYNEQF
V gene: TRBV5-4
J gene: TRBJ2-1
CDR3 length: 13
clone size: NA

CDR3 protein: ATIAPENSRDRVNTEAF
V gene: TRBV24-1
J gene: TRBJ1-1
CDR3 length: 17
clone size: many

CDR3 protein: ASHTGTGNTGELF
V gene: TRBV12-3/TRBV12-4
J gene: TRBJ2-2
CDR3 length: 13
clone size: many

CDR3 protein: ASSEGQLNTEAF
V gene: TRBV11-2
J gene: TRBJ1-1
CDR3 length: 12
clone size: many

CDR3 protein: ASGPGLRNNEQF
V gene: TRBV12-5
J gene: TRBJ2-1
CDR3 length: 12
clone size: many

CDR3 protein: ASSVAPGTSGTDTQY
V gene: TRBV9
J gene: TRBJ2-3
CDR3 length: 15
clone size: many

CDR3 protein: ASTGRTDTQY
V gene: TRBV6-2/TRBV6-3
J gene: TRBJ2-3
CDR3 length: 10
clone size: few

CDR3 protein: ASSLRTGVNNYGYT
V gene: TRBV6-1
J gene: TRBJ1-2
CDR3 length: 14
clone size: NA

CDR3 protein: ASSLASSDPSDTQY
V gene: TRBV27
J gene: TRBJ2-3
CDR3 length: 14
clone size: NA

CDR3 protein: ASRKRIDRALKGEKLF
V gene: TRBV2
J gene: TRBJ1-4
CDR3 length: 16
clone size: many

CDR3 protein: ASSQRPGGTGELF
V gene: TRBV4-1
J gene: TRBJ2-2
CDR3 length: 13
clone size: NA

CDR3 protein: ASVFVGNTEAF
V gene: TRBV28
J gene: TRBJ1-1
CDR3 length: 11
clone size: NA

CDR3 protein: ASSFYGTANTEAF
V gene: TRBV12-3/TRBV12-4
J gene: TRBJ1-1
CDR3 length: 13
clone size: many

CDR3 protein: SARTGEETQY
V gene: TRBV20-1
J gene: TRBJ2-5
CDR3 length: 10
clone size: many

CDR3 protein: ASSLTTDPKSLH
V gene: TRBV5-1
J gene: TRBJ1-6
CDR3 length: 12
clone size: many

CDR3 protein: ASGRQDYNEKLF
V gene: TRBV2
J gene: TRBJ1-4
CDR3 length: 12
clone size: NA

CDR3 protein: ASSPPNSYEQY
V gene: TRBV18
J gene: TRBJ2-7
CDR3 length: 11
clone size: many

CDR3 protein: ASSLPGLAGVREQF
V gene: TRBV7-9
J gene: TRBJ2-1
CDR3 length: 14
clone size: many

CDR3 protein: ASRENYEQY
V gene: TRBV12-3/TRBV12-4
J gene: TRBJ2-7
CDR3 length: 9
clone size: NA

CDR3 protein: ASSPRDKPQH
V gene: TRBV12-3/TRBV12-4
J gene: TRBJ1-5
CDR3 length: 10
clone size: many

CDR3 protein: ASSLVLHPDSEQF
V gene: TRBV5-5
J gene: TRBJ2-1
CDR3 length: 13
clone size: many

CDR3 protein: ASSQVGGKSEQF
V gene: TRBV14
J gene: TRBJ2-1
CDR3 length: 12
clone size: few

CDR3 protein: ASTLGVGYEQY
V gene: TRBV6-2/TRBV6-3
J gene: TRBJ2-7
CDR3 length: 11
clone size: many

CDR3 protein: ASSQEVMQSSYEQY
V gene: TRBV4-3
J gene: TRBJ2-7
CDR3 length: 14
clone size: few

CDR3 protein: ASSFSTPTTEAF
V gene: TRBV27
J gene: TRBJ1-1
CDR3 length: 12
clone size: once

CDR3 protein: ASSWGGDSYEQY
V gene: TRBV5-5
J gene: TRBJ2-7
CDR3 length: 12
clone size: NA

CDR3 protein: ASNFRQGGEKLF
V gene: TRBV28
J gene: TRBJ1-4
CDR3 length: 12
clone size: many

CDR3 protein: ASPLSMGELF
V gene: TRBV11-3
J gene: TRBJ2-2
CDR3 length: 10
clone size: many

CDR3 protein: ASSLGGGRGETQY
V gene: TRBV28
J gene: TRBJ2-5
CDR3 length: 13
clone size: many

CDR3 protein: ASSYSRTGAGELF
V gene: TRBV6-5
J gene: TRBJ2-2
CDR3 length: 13
clone size: many

CDR3 protein: AISESASGNTIY
V gene: TRBV10-3
J gene: TRBJ1-3
CDR3 length: 12
clone size: many

CDR3 protein: ASSQLGSHYGYT
V gene: TRBV3-1
J gene: TRBJ1-2
CDR3 length: 12
clone size: many

CDR3 protein: ASSLGGTGGNEQF
V gene: TRBV5-1
J gene: TRBJ2-1
CDR3 length: 13
clone size: NA

CDR3 protein: ASSVSGLAGVSDTQY
V gene: TRBV9
J gene: TRBJ2-3
CDR3 length: 15
clone size: NA

CDR3 protein: ASDRDFGSGELF
V gene: TRBV28
J gene: TRBJ2-2
CDR3 length: 12
clone size: many

CDR3 protein: ASSKTGPETQY
V gene: TRBV7-3
J gene: TRBJ2-5
CDR3 length: 11
clone size: many

CDR3 protein: ASSFPGRGSDTQY
V gene: TRBV5-4
J gene: TRBJ2-3
CDR3 length: 13
clone size: NA

CDR3 protein: ASSPPGPLIRELF
V gene: TRBV13
J gene: TRBJ2-2
CDR3 length: 13
clone size: NA

CDR3 protein: AWSWAAGGYT
V gene: TRBV30
J gene: TRBJ1-2
CDR3 length: 10
clone size: many

CDR3 protein: ATSDPVQGSYNEQF
V gene: TRBV24-1
J gene: TRBJ2-1
CDR3 length: 14
clone size: NA

CDR3 protein: AWDRGRNEKLF
V gene: TRBV30
J gene: TRBJ1-4
CDR3 length: 11
clone size: many

CDR3 protein: ASSLDGRTRGYT
V gene: TRBV5-4
J gene: TRBJ1-2
CDR3 length: 12
clone size: many

CDR3 protein: ASRFESSYNEQF
V gene: TRBV5-1
J gene: TRBJ2-1
CDR3 length: 12
clone size: many

CDR3 protein: ASKERNTEAF
V gene: TRBV28
J gene: TRBJ1-1
CDR3 length: 10
clone size: NA

CDR3 protein: ASSLVIAGVYEQF
V gene: TRBV7-8
J gene: TRBJ2-1
CDR3 length: 13
clone size: many

CDR3 protein: ASSPLGLAGDNEQF
V gene: TRBV4-1
J gene: TRBJ2-1
CDR3 length: 14
clone size: few

CDR3 protein: ASSQDPRGVLNQPQH
V gene: TRBV3-1
J gene: TRBJ1-5
CDR3 length: 15
clone size: many